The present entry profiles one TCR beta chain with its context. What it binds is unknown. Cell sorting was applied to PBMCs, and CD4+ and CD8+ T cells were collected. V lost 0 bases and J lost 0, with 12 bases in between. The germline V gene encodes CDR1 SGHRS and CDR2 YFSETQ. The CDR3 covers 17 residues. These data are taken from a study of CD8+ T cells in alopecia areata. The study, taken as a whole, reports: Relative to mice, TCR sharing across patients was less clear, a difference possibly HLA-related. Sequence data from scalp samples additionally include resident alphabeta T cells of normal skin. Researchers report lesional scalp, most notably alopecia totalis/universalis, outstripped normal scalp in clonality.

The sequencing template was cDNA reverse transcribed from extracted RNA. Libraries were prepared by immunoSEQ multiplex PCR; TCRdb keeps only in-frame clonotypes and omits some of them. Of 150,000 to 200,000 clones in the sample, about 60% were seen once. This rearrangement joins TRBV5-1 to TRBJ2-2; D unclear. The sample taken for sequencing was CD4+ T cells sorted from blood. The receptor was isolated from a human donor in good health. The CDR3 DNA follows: TGCGCCAGCAGCTTGGCCGTCGGACCCGCGAACACCGGGGAGCTGTTTTTT. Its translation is CASSLAVGPANTGELFF.